Listed below are T cell receptor beta chains from one sample, sequenced in a study of patients and donors after allogeneic stem cell transplantation. TCRdb re-analysed the RT-PCR reads in MiXCR, keeping a single row per CDR3 protein. The sample consists of roughly 230,000 distinct CDR3 sequences, over 12% of them appearing once. Sequenced: blood, either unsorted or a sorted T cell fraction (not recorded which). These receptor sequences come from a human donor who was either an allogeneic HSCT recipient or a stem cell or donor lymphocyte infusion donor (not recorded which). It is not recorded whose cells these are; they may come from a transplant donor. The CDR3 runs from the conserved cysteine through the conserved F or W. D genes are given only for firm matches. Not every row has a clone size; where given, it reads once, few, many or a size class.

V gene: TRBV4-1; D gene: TRBD1; clone size: medium-sized; J gene: TRBJ1-2; CDR3 DNA: TGCGCCAGCAGCCAAGATCCACAGGGGGCGCAGTACTATGGCTACACCTTC; CDR3 protein: CASSQDPQGAQYYGYTF
V gene: TRBV15; D gene: .; clone size: .; J gene: TRBJ1-3; CDR3 DNA: TGTGCCACCAGCAGTCACTCGACAGTGCGTGATAACACCATATATTTT; CDR3 protein: CATSSHSTVRDNTIYF
V gene: TRBV7-2; D gene: .; clone size: many; J gene: TRBJ2-5; CDR3 DNA: TGTGCCAGCAGCCCGCGGAGGGAAGAGACCCAGTACTTC; CDR3 protein: CASSPRREETQYF
V gene: TRBV12-3/TRBV12-4; D gene: TRBD2; clone size: many; J gene: TRBJ2-3; CDR3 DNA: TGTGCCAGCAGTTTATGGGGTAGCGGGAGGTATACGCAGTATTTT; CDR3 protein: CASSLWGSGRYTQYF
V gene: TRBV7-2; D gene: .; clone size: .; J gene: TRBJ2-5; CDR3 DNA: TGTGCCAGCAGCGACCCTCGAGGGGCAGAGACCCAGTACTTC; CDR3 protein: CASSDPRGAETQYF
V gene: TRBV19; D gene: .; clone size: few; J gene: TRBJ1-5; CDR3 DNA: TGTGCCAGTAGGGTCCCCCTTAGTGGGTCCAATCAGCCCCAGCATTTT; CDR3 protein: CASRVPLSGSNQPQHF
V gene: TRBV18; D gene: TRBD1; clone size: few; J gene: TRBJ2-3; CDR3 DNA: TGTGCCAGCTCACCAGGGACAGGGTCCATAGATACGCAGTATTTT; CDR3 protein: CASSPGTGSIDTQYF
V gene: TRBV29-1; D gene: .; clone size: few; J gene: TRBJ1-2; CDR3 DNA: TGCAGCGTTGAAGATCCGAGCTATGGCTACACCTTC; CDR3 protein: CSVEDPSYGYTF
V gene: TRBV29-1; D gene: TRBD2; clone size: few; J gene: TRBJ2-2; CDR3 DNA: TGCAGCGTTTCCAGCGGGAGTGTTGAGCTGTTTTTT; CDR3 protein: CSVSSGSVELFF
V gene: TRBV3-1; D gene: .; clone size: .; J gene: TRBJ1-6; CDR3 DNA: TGTGCCAGCAGCCAACTTGAGAATTCACCCCTCCACTTT; CDR3 protein: CASSQLENSPLHF
V gene: TRBV27; D gene: .; clone size: many; J gene: TRBJ2-1; CDR3 DNA: TGTGCCAGCAGTTTACGAGCGGGCACCCACAATGAGCAGTTCTTC; CDR3 protein: CASSLRAGTHNEQFF
V gene: TRBV3-1; D gene: TRBD1; clone size: few; J gene: TRBJ2-7; CDR3 DNA: TGTGCCAGCAGCCAAGGAGGACAGGCCTACGAGCAGTACTTC; CDR3 protein: CASSQGGQAYEQYF
V gene: TRBV27; D gene: TRBD1; clone size: few; J gene: TRBJ1-6; CDR3 DNA: TGTGCCAGCAGTCGGCTACAGGGGGGTTCACCCCTCCACTTT; CDR3 protein: CASSRLQGGSPLHF
V gene: TRBV4-1; D gene: .; clone size: .; J gene: TRBJ1-5; CDR3 DNA: TGCGCCAGCAGCCAAGAACGAAATCAGCCCCAGCATTTT; CDR3 protein: CASSQERNQPQHF
V gene: TRBV6-4; D gene: .; clone size: .; J gene: TRBJ2-1; CDR3 DNA: TGTGCCAGCAGTGACTCAGGGCAGTCCAATGAGCAGTTCTTC; CDR3 protein: CASSDSGQSNEQFF
V gene: TRBV20-1; D gene: TRBD2; clone size: .; J gene: TRBJ2-5; CDR3 DNA: TGCAGTGCTAGAGATCCGGGGGGGCGACGCTTAGAGACCCAGTACTTC; CDR3 protein: CSARDPGGRRLETQYF
V gene: TRBV20-1; D gene: .; clone size: few; J gene: TRBJ1-2; CDR3 DNA: TGCAGTGCGGGAGGGGGAACGCTCCATGGCTACACCTTC; CDR3 protein: CSAGGGTLHGYTF
V gene: TRBV19; D gene: .; clone size: .; J gene: TRBJ2-7; CDR3 DNA: TGTGCCAGTAGTATGGACAGCTCCTACGAGCAGTACTTC; CDR3 protein: CASSMDSSYEQYF
V gene: TRBV12-3/TRBV12-4; D gene: TRBD2; clone size: many; J gene: TRBJ2-7; CDR3 DNA: TGTGCCAGCAGTAGAGCGGGGAACGACTACGAGCAGTACTTC; CDR3 protein: CASSRAGNDYEQYF
V gene: TRBV3-1; D gene: .; clone size: many; J gene: TRBJ2-7; CDR3 DNA: TGTGCCAGCAGCAAAGGTTGGGAGCAGTACTTC; CDR3 protein: CASSKGWEQYF
V gene: TRBV5-5; D gene: .; clone size: .; J gene: TRBJ1-1; CDR3 DNA: TGTGCCAGCAGCTTGGCGGGGTCCGGCACTGAAGCTTTCTTT; CDR3 protein: CASSLAGSGTEAFF
V gene: TRBV12-3/TRBV12-4; D gene: TRBD2; clone size: .; J gene: TRBJ2-2; CDR3 DNA: TGTGCCAGCAGCTCGACTAGCGGGATGTCCGGGGAGCTGTTTTTT; CDR3 protein: CASSSTSGMSGELFF
V gene: TRBV7-2; D gene: TRBD1; clone size: few; J gene: TRBJ2-5; CDR3 DNA: TGTGCCAGCAGCTTAAGGGGGCGGCAGACCCAGTACTTC; CDR3 protein: CASSLRGRQTQYF
V gene: TRBV6-5; D gene: .; clone size: .; J gene: TRBJ1-2; CDR3 DNA: TGTGCCAGCAGTTCCAGACGGTACGGCTACACCTTC; CDR3 protein: CASSSRRYGYTF
V gene: TRBV7-9; D gene: TRBD2; clone size: few; J gene: TRBJ2-2; CDR3 DNA: TGTGCCAGCAGCCCGATGACTAGCGGGACCGGCACCGGGGAGCTGTTTTTT; CDR3 protein: CASSPMTSGTGTGELFF
V gene: TRBV6-1; D gene: .; clone size: .; J gene: TRBJ1-5; CDR3 DNA: TGTGCCAGTCAACAGGGTCGATGGGGCAATCAGCCCCAGCATTTT; CDR3 protein: CASQQGRWGNQPQHF
V gene: TRBV9; D gene: .; clone size: few; J gene: TRBJ2-1; CDR3 DNA: TGTGCCAGCAGCGTCAGGCCCATCAGCGGGCCCTACAATGAGCAGTTCTTC; CDR3 protein: CASSVRPISGPYNEQFF
V gene: TRBV4-1; D gene: TRBD1; clone size: few; J gene: TRBJ2-1; CDR3 DNA: TGCGCCAGCAGCCAAGACGCGGCCCGACAGGGCGGAAATTCCTACAATGAGCAGTTCTTC; CDR3 protein: CASSQDAARQGGNSYNEQFF
V gene: TRBV29-1; D gene: .; clone size: many; J gene: TRBJ1-4; CDR3 DNA: TGCAGCGTTGCAGAGGAAAAACTGTTTTTT; CDR3 protein: CSVAEEKLFF
V gene: TRBV20-1; D gene: .; clone size: .; J gene: TRBJ2-2; CDR3 DNA: TGCAGTGCTATAATGGACACCACCGGGGAGCTGTTTTTT; CDR3 protein: CSAIMDTTGELFF